The 28 T cell receptor beta chains given below trace back to one sample, sequenced in a study of shared clonotypes between healthy human individuals. Some clones are missing from TCRdb's copy, which holds only in-frame ones; the method was immunoSEQ multiplex PCR. The data show 950,000 to 1,300,000 clones, roughly 75% seen once. Material: memory CD4+ T cells sorted from blood. Described subset: CD45RA-negative fraction. The source of these receptors is a man aged 18 to 35 in good health.

V is TRBV5-1 and J is TRBJ1-6; no definite D call. This CDR3 has 18 amino acids. Germline V CDR1 and CDR2: SGHRS, YFSETQ. Trimming removed 3 bases at V and 0 bases at J, with 16 bases between. The CDR3 nucleotides are TGCGCCAGCAGCTCATCGGCTTACTCAAGCTCCTATAATTCACCCCTCCACTTT. Translation gives CASSSSAYSSSYNSPLHF.

V and J are TRBV2 and TRBJ1-6; a weak D match, TRBD1 (5 bases). The CDR3 covers 14 residues. Trimming removed 8 bases at V and 7 bases at J, with 15 bases between. Germline CDR1 and CDR2: SNHLY and FYNNEI. This CDR3 is CASLTGTANSPLHF. CDR3 coding DNA: TGTGCCAGCCTGACCGGGACGGCAAATTCACCCCTCCACTTT.

The CDR3 is CASSPDSGGVAGELFF. The DNA for the CDR3 is TGTGCCAGCTCACCAGACTCGGGGGGAGTTGCCGGGGAGCTGTTTTTT. V is TRBV18 and J is TRBJ2-2; 7 positions match TRBD2. From germline, CDR1 is KGHSH and CDR2 LQKENI. The trim removed 2 bases at V and 6 bases at J, leaving 9 bases unmatched. The CDR3 sequence is 16 residues long.

This clone was seen once. The chain combines TRBV5-1 with TRBJ2-4, with D perhaps matching TRBD2 (5 bases). Germline V gene data show CDR1 as SGHRS and CDR2 as YFSETQ. V lost 4 bases, J lost 6 bases, and 11 bases lay in between. The CDR3 has 13 amino acids. CDR3: CASSQLDANIQYF. CDR3 coding DNA: TGCGCCAGCAGCCAACTAGATGCAAACATTCAGTACTTC. Looking up the rest from reference TRBV5-1 and TRBJ2-4 gives the full variable domain: KAGVTQTPRYLIKTRGQQVTLSCSPISGHRSVSWYQQTPGQGLQFLFEYFSETQRNKGNFPGRFSGRQFSNSRSEMNVSTLELGDSALYLCASSQLDANIQYFGAGTRLSVL.

The CDR3 reads CASSLDRQGDYGYTF. The CDR3 bases are TGCGCCAGCAGCTTGGATAGACAGGGGGACTATGGCTACACCTTC. The rearrangement uses TRBV5-1 and TRBJ1-2; 9 nucleotides agree with TRBD1. V lost 0 bases and J lost 3; bases outside the gene matches: 3. The CDR3 length is 15 residues. Germline V gives CDR1 SGHRS, CDR2 YFSETQ.

The chain is built from TRBV19 and TRBJ1-1, with 7 bases fitting TRBD1. The length of the CDR3 is 15 residues. Germline trimming cut 5 bases from V and 1 base from J; bases unmatched to any gene: 7. The germline V gene encodes CDR1 LNHDA and CDR2 SQIVND (reference sequence). CDR3 nucleotides: TGTGCCAGTAGTGAACAGGGGAGCAAGAACACTGAAGCTTTCTTT. Amino acids: CASSEQGSKNTEAFF.

The chain has TRBV6-1 and TRBJ1-3, with D unclear. V lost 5 bases and J 0 bases, leaving 11 bases between the germline ends. From germline, CDR1 is MNHNS and CDR2 SASEGT. This CDR3 is built from 15 residues. The CDR3 loop reads CASSLGSFSGNTIYF. CDR3 in DNA: TGTGCCAGCAGTCTCGGGTCTTTCTCTGGAAACACCATATATTTT.

This clone was seen repeatedly, ten times or more. The sample carries other DNA sequences with the same CDR3. The chain is built from TRBV2 and TRBJ1-2; possibly TRBD1 for D (5 bases). The V gene lost 7 bases and the J gene lost 3 bases, with 9 bases spanning the gap. The CDR3 length is 12 residues. CDR1 SNHLY and CDR2 FYNNEI come from the germline V gene. This chain's CDR3 is CASTGDDYGYTF. The CDR3, as DNA: TGTGCCAGCACCGGGGACGACTATGGCTACACCTTC.

On this clone: A read error is possible here, since a much larger clone lies one base away. The same CDR3 can be traced to other DNA sequences in this sample. This chain connects TRBV5-1 to TRBJ1-2, with D unresolved. The germline CDR1 and CDR2 sequences are SGHRS and YFSETQ. V was cut by 0 bases and J by 2 bases, with 8 bases left in between. The CDR3 contains 14 residues. CDR3 sequence (DNA): TGCGCCAGCAGCTTGGACCCGGGGAACTATGGCTACACCTTC. This encodes CASSLDPGNYGYTF.

This clone has just one count. The V call is TRBV6-6, the J call TRBJ2-3; D possibly corresponds to TRBD2 (5 bases). Germline values: CDR1 MNHNY, CDR2 SVGAGI (reference sequence). V was cut by 0 bases and J by 2 bases, with 9 bases left in between. The CDR3 length is 15 residues. Written as DNA, the CDR3 is TGTGCCAGCAGTTACTCAGAGGGAACCACAGATACGCAGTATTTT. This encodes CASSYSEGTTDTQYF.

The chain has TRBV7-3 and TRBJ1-6; D ambiguous. CDR1 and CDR2 from the germline V gene are SGHTA and FQGTGA. V was shortened by 2 bases and J by 7 bases, with 24 bases between the two germline ends. CDR3 length equals 19 residues. The CDR3 spells CASSLVSSLGTYLNSPLHF. In nucleotides, the CDR3 is TGTGCCAGCAGCTTAGTGTCCAGCCTTGGCACTTACTTAAATTCACCCCTCCACTTT.

Concerning this clone itself: Other DNA sequences in the sample encode the same CDR3. The chain recombines TRBV30 with TRBJ1-1; D is possibly TRBD1 (5 bases). Germline V gene lookup returns CDR1 GTSNPN and CDR2 SVGIG (reference sequence). The CDR3 spans 13 residues. With 0 bases removed from V and 2 bases from J, the gap between germline ends came to 7 bases. CDR3: CAWSVGGNTEAFF. The CDR3 DNA follows: TGTGCCTGGAGTGTCGGGGGAAACACTGAAGCTTTCTTT.

The J gene is TRBJ2-7, the V gene TRBV28; 7 bases are a match to TRBD2. CDR1 and CDR2 (germline): MDHEN, SYDVKM. V trimming: 0 bases; J trimming: 5 bases; junction bases outside the gene matches: 10. The CDR3 extends over 16 amino acids. CDR3 loop: CASSLWGGARSHEQYF. DNA for the CDR3: TGTGCCAGCAGTTTATGGGGAGGGGCGCGGTCGCACGAGCAGTACTTC.

J is TRBJ1-1 and V is TRBV19; D ambiguous. The V end lost 5 bases, the J end lost 4 bases, and 11 bases lay between the germline ends. The germline V gene has CDR1 LNHDA and CDR2 SQIVND (reference sequence). CDR3 length equals 13 residues. For the CDR3, the DNA is TGTGCCAGTAGTTCGTGGGGTGGCACTGAAGCTTTCTTT. This codes for CASSSWGGTEAFF.

This clone was counted between two and nine times. The rearrangement joins TRBV18 to TRBJ1-1; D ambiguous. CDR1 KGHSH and CDR2 LQKENI come from the germline V gene. CDR3 size: 12 residues. The V gene lost 1 base and the J gene lost 6 bases, with 6 bases spanning the gap. CDR3 nucleotides: TGTGCCAGCTCACCACAAGCCGCTGAAGCTTTCTTT. This encodes CASSPQAAEAFF.

The chain joins TRBV19 to TRBJ2-4; D gene ambiguous. CDR3 size: 14 residues. V was clipped by 6 bases and J by 1 base, with 10 bases between them. The germline gives CDR1 LNHDA, CDR2 SQIVND (reference sequence). In DNA form, the CDR3 reads TGTGCCAGTAGGGCCAACGGGGCCAAAAACATTCAGTACTTC. Protein sequence: CASRANGAKNIQYF.

Only one count was recorded for this clone. J is TRBJ2-7 and V is TRBV29-1; no clear D gene. Germline V CDR1 and CDR2: SQVTM, ANQGSEA. The V end was cut by 5 bases, the J end by 2 bases, with 10 bases between. The CDR3 runs to 12 residues. As DNA, the CDR3 is TGCAGCGTTTCGGACGGCACCTACGAGCAGTACTTC. Residues: CSVSDGTYEQYF.

The chain combines TRBV11-2 with TRBJ2-2; tentative D call: TRBD2 (5 bases). The V and J ends lost 4 bases and 2 bases respectively, with 17 bases between them. Per the germline V gene, CDR1 is SGHAT and CDR2 is FQNNGV. The CDR3 spans 17 residues. This CDR3 is CASSSRGGSPNTGELFF. As DNA, the CDR3 is TGTGCCAGCAGCTCCCGCGGCGGGTCCCCCAACACCGGGGAGCTGTTTTTT.

Only a few counts were recorded for this clone. The rearrangement uses TRBV6-1 and TRBJ1-5; 7 nucleotides line up with TRBD1. Germline V CDR1 and CDR2: MNHNS, SASEGT. The CDR3 sequence is 14 residues long. The junction had 6 bases not matched to a gene; V was cut back by 7 bases and J by 3 bases. The CDR3 spells CASTNRGVNQPQHF. The CDR3 coding sequence is TGTGCCAGCACTAACAGGGGTGTCAATCAGCCCCAGCATTTT.

As regards this clone: The same CDR3 also results from other DNA sequences found in this sample. The V and J genes are TRBV6-5 and TRBJ2-7, with a possible D match to TRBD1 (6 bases). The CDR3 contains 14 residues. V was cut by 0 bases and J by 6 bases, with 12 bases left in between. The germline V gene encodes CDR1 MNHEY and CDR2 SVGAGI. As DNA, the CDR3 is TGTGCCAGCAGTTACTCGTTACAGGGCCGCGAGCAGTACTTC. It encodes CASSYSLQGREQYF.

The chain combines TRBV7-8 with TRBJ2-2; D is unresolved. The germline gives CDR1 SGHVS, CDR2 FQNEAQ. The CDR3 is made up of 14 amino acids. Trimming took 1 base from V and 6 from J, leaving 9 bases between them. Here the CDR3 reads CASSLGLPPGELFF. CDR3 bases: TGTGCCAGCAGCTTAGGCCTGCCCCCCGGGGAGCTGTTTTTT.

This chain connects TRBV27 to TRBJ1-4; 11 nucleotides agree with TRBD1. Unmatched junction bases numbered 14, after V lost 1 base and J lost 10 bases. This CDR3 is built from 18 residues. Germline values: CDR1 MNHEY, CDR2 SMNVEV (reference sequence). The CDR3 region is CASSLFGQGASRLGKLFF. CDR3 DNA: TGTGCCAGCAGTTTATTTGGACAGGGGGCGTCGCGGTTGGGAAAACTGTTTTTT.

V is TRBV5-1 and J is TRBJ2-5, with D possibly TRBD2 on 5 matching bases. Germline V gene lookup returns CDR1 SGHRS and CDR2 YFSETQ. V was clipped by 0 bases and J by 4 bases, with 10 bases between them. The CDR3 has 14 amino acids. Here the CDR3 reads CASSLALAGETQYF. For the CDR3, the DNA is TGCGCCAGCAGCTTGGCCCTGGCGGGAGAGACCCAGTACTTC. The variable domain in full, completed from reference TRBV5-1 and TRBJ2-5, reads KAGVTQTPRYLIKTRGQQVTLSCSPISGHRSVSWYQQTPGQGLQFLFEYFSETQRNKGNFPGRFSGRQFSNSRSEMNVSTLELGDSALYLCASSLALAGETQYFGPGTRLLVL.

The J gene is TRBJ2-1, the V gene TRBV4-3; no definite D call. Trimming shortened V by 0 bases and J by 9 bases, and 12 bases separated the two germline ends. This CDR3 spans 14 amino acids. From germline, CDR1 is LGHNA and CDR2 YSLEER. In nucleotides, the CDR3 is TGCGCCAGCAGCCAAGATTACCAGTACGTTGAGCAGTTCTTC. Translation: CASSQDYQYVEQFF.

This clone was recorded a few times. The gene calls are TRBV6-6 and TRBJ1-1; D unresolved. Germline CDR1 MNHNY, CDR2 SVGAGI (reference sequence). The CDR3 spans 13 residues. Trimming left V 7 bases short and J 1 base short, with 10 bases between. The CDR3 DNA follows: TGTGCCAGCACGTTACCACCGAACACTGAAGCTTTCTTT. As protein: CASTLPPNTEAFF.

The chain has TRBV2 and TRBJ2-7; 7 bases map to TRBD1. Germline-derived CDR1 and CDR2 are SNHLY and FYNNEI. CDR3 length equals 14 residues. V trimming: 4 bases; J trimming: 5 bases; junction bases outside the gene matches: 8. This CDR3 is CASSAQGQFHEQYF. The DNA for the CDR3 is TGTGCCAGCAGTGCCCAGGGACAGTTCCACGAGCAGTACTTC.

The chain links TRBV10-3 to TRBJ1-1, with TRBD1 as a possible D gene (5 bases). The germline V gene has CDR1 ENHRY and CDR2 SYGVKD. This CDR3 is built from 15 residues. V gave up 10 bases and J gave up 0 bases, with 18 bases separating them. CDR3 bases: TGTGCCACGACCGAAGCCGGGACGATGAACACTGAAGCTTTCTTT. Protein: CATTEAGTMNTEAFF.

This clone showed up just once. The rearrangement joins TRBV12-5 to TRBJ2-3; D may be TRBD1 (5 bases). This CDR3 has 15 residues. Between the trimmed V and J ends, which lost 3 bases and 2 bases, there was a span of 12 bases. In germline, CDR1 is LGHNT, CDR2 FRNRAP. CDR3 sequence (DNA): TGTGCTAGTGGTTTAGACAGCAATCCCACAGATACGCAGTATTTT. It is translated as CASGLDSNPTDTQYF.